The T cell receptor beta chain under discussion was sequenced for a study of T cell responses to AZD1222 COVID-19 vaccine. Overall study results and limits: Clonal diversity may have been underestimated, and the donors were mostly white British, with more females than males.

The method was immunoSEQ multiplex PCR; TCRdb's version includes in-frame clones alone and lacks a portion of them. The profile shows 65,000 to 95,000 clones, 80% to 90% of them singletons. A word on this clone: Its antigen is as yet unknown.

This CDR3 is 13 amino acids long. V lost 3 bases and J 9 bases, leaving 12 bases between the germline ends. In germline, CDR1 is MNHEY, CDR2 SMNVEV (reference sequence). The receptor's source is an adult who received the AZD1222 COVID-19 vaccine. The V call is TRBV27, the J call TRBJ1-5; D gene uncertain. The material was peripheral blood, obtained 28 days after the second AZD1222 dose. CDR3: CASSFLGERPQHF. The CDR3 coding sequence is TGTGCCAGCAGTTTTCTTGGGGAGAGGCCCCAGCATTTT.